These T cell receptor beta chains were read from a single sample in a study of blood T cell repertoires in COVID-19. Here immunoSEQ multiplex PCR was the method, and the copy in TCRdb shows in-frame clones only, minus some. The sample has about 200,000 clones, around 90% seen once. The specimen was peripheral blood. All receptors derive from a man aged 50 to 60 with acute or convalescent COVID-19. Each CDR3 is given with its conserved first and last residue. D genes are given only for firm matches. Clone size is given for some rows only: seen once, a few or many times, or a class if the clone is expanded.

v_call	j_call	d_call	clone_size	cdr3_nt	cdr3_aa
TRBV7-2	TRBJ2-2	-	-	TGTGCCAGCAGCTTAGATCCCCGACACAGGATCACGTACACCGGGGAGCTGTTTTTT	CASSLDPRHRITYTGELFF
TRBV7-3	TRBJ2-3	TRBD1	-	TGTGCCAGCAGCCTTGACAGGGGAGATACGCAGTATTTT	CASSLDRGDTQYF
TRBV6-6	TRBJ1-1	-	-	TGTGCCAGCAGTCCCTCGGCGGGAAAGGCTAACACTGAAGCTTTCTTT	CASSPSAGKANTEAFF
TRBV9	TRBJ2-2	-	-	TGTGCCAGCAGCGTAGACCACAGTTCGAACACCGGGGAGCTGTTTTTT	CASSVDHSSNTGELFF
TRBV7-8	TRBJ2-2	TRBD1	-	TGTGCCAGCAGCCATGACAGGGGGCACACCGGGGAGCTGTTTTTT	CASSHDRGHTGELFF
TRBV19	TRBJ1-6	-	once	TGTGCCAGTAGCAGATTGGGACTAGGCGTTAATTCACCCCTCCACTTT	CASSRLGLGVNSPLHF
TRBV7-9	TRBJ1-2	-	-	TGTGCCAGCAGCTTAGCTCCAGGGGCCGGGGACTATGGCTACACCTTC	CASSLAPGAGDYGYTF
TRBV6-5	TRBJ1-5	TRBD1	-	TGTGCCAGCGGTTATACAGGGGTCAATCAGCCCCAGCATTTT	CASGYTGVNQPQHF
TRBV7-2	TRBJ1-5	-	-	TGTGCCAGCAGCGCCCTGGGGGGTGGAGGACAGCCCCAGCATTTT	CASSALGGGGQPQHF
TRBV7-8	TRBJ2-3	-	-	TGTGCCAGCAGGTTTAGGGAGTTTTCAGATACGCAGTATTTT	CASRFREFSDTQYF
TRBV3-1/TRBV3-2	TRBJ1-2	TRBD1	-	TGTGCCAGCAGCCAAAGAATCCAGGGGGGCTATGGCTACACCTTC	CASSQRIQGGYGYTF
TRBV7-2	TRBJ2-4	-	-	TGTGCCAGCAGCCCAGACAGAACGGGAAACATTCAGTACTTC	CASSPDRTGNIQYF
TRBV12-3/TRBV12-4	TRBJ1-3	-	-	TGTGCCAGCAGTCAACTCTCTGGAAACACCATATATTTT	CASSQLSGNTIYF
TRBV7-8	TRBJ2-2	TRBD2	-	TGTGCCAGCAGCCTCTCCGGGGCGGGGGTTCGATTATCCGGCGGGGAGCTGTTTTTT	CASSLSGAGVRLSGGELFF
TRBV19	TRBJ2-2	-	once	TGTGCCAGTAGTATACCGGTCCCGAACACCGGGGAGCTGTTTTTT	CASSIPVPNTGELFF
TRBV19	TRBJ1-4	TRBD1	-	TGTGCCAGTCGGACAGGGGGAGGCGAAAAACTGTTTTTT	CASRTGGGEKLFF
TRBV28	TRBJ2-2	TRBD2	-	TGTGCCAGCAGGAGAACTAGCGGGGGCACCGGGGAGCTGTTTTTT	CASRRTSGGTGELFF
TRBV3-1/TRBV3-2	TRBJ1-2	TRBD1	-	TGTGCCAGCAGCCTCCTAGACAGGGACTATGGCTACACCTTC	CASSLLDRDYGYTF
TRBV7-9	TRBJ2-2	-	once	TGTGCCAGCAGCGAGGGCGGGGAGCTGTTTTTT	CASSEGGELFF
TRBV10-3	TRBJ2-2	TRBD2	-	TGTGCCATCAGTGTGGGGCTAGCGGGGCCCACCGGGGAGCTGTTTTTT	CAISVGLAGPTGELFF
TRBV12-5	TRBJ2-1	-	-	TGTGCTAGTGGCGAAACCCGGGACGGGAGTTGGGGTTTTGATGATGAGCAGTTCTTC	CASGETRDGSWGFDDEQFF
TRBV9	TRBJ1-2	TRBD1	few	TGTGCCAGCAGCGTAGCTTCGTCAGGGGGAATAGGCTCTTATGGCTACACCTTC	CASSVASSGGIGSYGYTF
TRBV6-4	TRBJ2-1	TRBD2	-	TGTGCCAGCAGTTCCGGGACTAGCGGGAGAGGTGAGCAGTTCTTC	CASSSGTSGRGEQFF
TRBV5-8	TRBJ1-5	TRBD1	-	TGTGCCAGCAGCTTGGACAGGGGTGGGTATCAGCCCCAGCATTTT	CASSLDRGGYQPQHF
TRBV10-1	TRBJ2-1	TRBD1	-	TGCGCCAGCCAGGGGGCTTGGGGGGATGAGCAGTTCTTC	CASQGAWGDEQFF
TRBV2	TRBJ1-2	-	-	TGTGCCAGCAGTCTGAACGGCTATGGCTACACCTTC	CASSLNGYGYTF
TRBV4-2	TRBJ2-2	-	-	TGTGCCAGCAGCCAAGGCAGAAACACCGGGGAGCTGTTTTTT	CASSQGRNTGELFF
TRBV6-5	TRBJ1-5	TRBD1	-	TGTGCCAGCAGTTACTGGACAGGGGGCAGCAATCAGCCCCAGCATTTT	CASSYWTGGSNQPQHF
TRBV24-1	TRBJ2-3	TRBD1	-	TGTGCCACCAGTGACCCCAGGGGGCATTTCGGTTTATATACGCAGTATTTT	CATSDPRGHFGLYTQYF
TRBV29-1	TRBJ2-7	TRBD2	-	TGCAGCGTTGCGGGACTAGCGGGAGGTGGCGAGCAGTACTTC	CSVAGLAGGGEQYF
TRBV18	TRBJ2-1	-	-	TGTGCCAGCTCCATATCCAGGGATGAGCAGTTCTTC	CASSISRDEQFF
TRBV3-1/TRBV3-2	TRBJ2-3	TRBD1	-	TGTGCCAGCAGCCCGCACCAGGGACAGGGCACAGATACGCAGTATTTT	CASSPHQGQGTDTQYF
TRBV28	TRBJ1-3	-	-	TGTGCCAGCTCACAATATGTGACAGGTGTCTCTGGAAACACCATATATTTT	CASSQYVTGVSGNTIYF
TRBV5-1	TRBJ1-1	TRBD1	once	TGCGCCAGCACCGCCGGGACAGGGGGCGGTTCTGAAGCTTTCTTT	CASTAGTGGGSEAFF
TRBV7-9	TRBJ1-2	TRBD1	-	TGTGCCAGCAGCCCCGGGACAGGGGAGACCTATGGCTACACCTTC	CASSPGTGETYGYTF
TRBV29-1	TRBJ1-2	-	-	TGCAGCGTCCCCGGGGGGACACTCTATGGCTACACCTTC	CSVPGGTLYGYTF
TRBV28	TRBJ2-3	TRBD1	once	TGTGCCAGCAGTGACAGGGGGATCACAGATACGCAGTATTTT	CASSDRGITDTQYF
TRBV4-1	TRBJ1-5	-	-	TGCGCCAGCAGCCAAGCGGGTTTCCCCGGGGGCAATCAGCCCCAGCATTTT	CASSQAGFPGGNQPQHF
TRBV5-4	TRBJ1-2	-	few	TGTGCCAGCAGTTGGAAGGGAGAGTACTATGGCTACACCTTC	CASSWKGEYYGYTF
TRBV19	TRBJ2-1	TRBD2	once	TGTGCCAGTAGTATTGGGCTAGCGGGCTACAATGAGCAGTTCTTC	CASSIGLAGYNEQFF
TRBV27	TRBJ1-4	TRBD1	-	TGTGCCAGCAGTTTCCAGGGGGCGAGAGAAAAACTGTTTTTT	CASSFQGAREKLFF
TRBV27	TRBJ1-2	TRBD1	-	TGTGCCAGCAGTTTAAGGGGACAGGATAGGGGTGGCTACACCTTC	CASSLRGQDRGGYTF
TRBV7-9	TRBJ1-5	TRBD1	-	TGTGCCAGCAGCGAAGGGGACAGGGTAAATCAGCCCCAGCATTTT	CASSEGDRVNQPQHF
TRBV11-2	TRBJ2-1	TRBD2	few	TGTGCCAGCAGCTTTCCTCCTAGCGGGAGCAATGAGCAGTTCTTC	CASSFPPSGSNEQFF
TRBV6-5	TRBJ1-5	-	-	TGTGCCAGCAGTTACTCTTCAGGGATCGGGCAGCCCCAGCATTTT	CASSYSSGIGQPQHF
TRBV3-1/TRBV3-2	TRBJ1-2	TRBD1	-	TGTGCCAGCAGCCAAGGTTCGGGTGGGGGACAGGGGTTAGACTACACCTTC	CASSQGSGGGQGLDYTF
TRBV3-1/TRBV3-2	TRBJ1-4	TRBD1	-	TGTGCCAGCAGCCAAGAAGGAGGGGGCGATGAAAAACTGTTTTTT	CASSQEGGGDEKLFF
TRBV13	TRBJ2-3	-	-	TGTGCCAGCACCCTAGGGGGGCGGGACCCAGATACGCAGTATTTT	CASTLGGRDPDTQYF
TRBV9	TRBJ1-1	-	-	TGTGCCAGCAGCGTAGGGTTCAGGAAAACTGAAGCTTTCTTT	CASSVGFRKTEAFF
TRBV28	TRBJ2-5	TRBD2	-	TGTGCCAGCAGCCCCCGTCGGGGGGTGGAGACCCAGTACTTC	CASSPRRGVETQYF
TRBV7-2	TRBJ1-6	TRBD1	-	TGTGCCAGCAGCTCCGGGACAGCCGTCTTTCCCCTCCACTTT	CASSSGTAVFPLHF
TRBV5-4	TRBJ2-2	TRBD1	-	TGTGCCAGCAGCGAAAACAGGGGGAACGGGGAGCTGTTTTTT	CASSENRGNGELFF
TRBV7-2	TRBJ1-2	TRBD1	-	TGTGCCAGCAGCTCTACAGGGGTTTATGGCTACACCTTC	CASSSTGVYGYTF
TRBV6-5	TRBJ2-7	-	-	TGTGCCAGCAGCCTCGGGACACCATACGAGCAGTACTTC	CASSLGTPYEQYF
TRBV10-3	TRBJ2-7	-	-	TGTGCCACCCGACTACCGAGCTCCTACGAGCAGTACTTC	CATRLPSSYEQYF